This entry is about one TCR beta chain. Its antigen is unknown. No much larger clonotype is one base removed from it; base qualities were not supplied. Libraries of naive CD8 T cells were built from approximately 20,000 to 1,000,000 sorted cells, with 10%, 30% or 50% of the purified RNA used. On a BD FACSAria II, naive CD8 T cells were FACS-sorted as CD8+CD4-CCR7+CD45RA+ and collected into RLT Plus buffer. To test detection sensitivity, Jurkat RNA equivalent to approximately nine TCR copies was spiked into samples of roughly 19,000-1,000,000 naive CD8 T cells. Enrichment of CD8 T cells was performed with RosetteSep CD8+ T Cell Enrichment Cocktail and Ficoll-Paque, after which ACK red cell lysis was carried out. Libraries were built with PCR. Sequenced on a NextSeq 500. Preparation of bulk TCR libraries followed a previously described approach, with the TCR primers listed in Table S5. The Qiagen AllPrep DNA/RNA kit was used to purify total RNA. Before any analysis, reads coming from multiple sequencing runs of the same library were combined into one pool. Per the authors' processing: Reads were retained only if their TCR constant sequence matched exactly, and those retained reads were trimmed to 150 nt and grouped according to their 12-nt molecular barcodes. Reads in each barcode group were sub-clustered using a 15% Levenshtein threshold, and a quality-weighted consensus sequence was built for each RNA molecule. Non-functional sequences were filtered out, along with any lower-count sequence sitting one edit away from another sequence. On the basis of fitting two negative binomial distributions, barcode sub-clusters with fewer than 20% of the maximum read count were discarded. Clones were called with MiXCR by TCRdb after fastp trimmed the public reads at Q25, and only in-frame beta chains were retained. Rows with a matching CDR3 protein are joined into one entry that keeps the most common DNA and genes. Here the V and J calls rest on TCRdb's processing, not on the authors' analysis. This sample is represented by under 600,000 distinct CDR3 sequences; around 23% of them were singletons. 0.7% to 0.9% of the sample rests with the top ten.

This entry is derived from a study of molecular identifiers for immune sequencing clone quantification (dated by TCRdb to the late 2010s). Regarding the study in general: For a replicate experiment, the RNA from either roughly 18,000 or 92,000 naive CD8 T cells was divided into five aliquots, and four of those aliquots went on to sequencing. This methods study benchmarked molecular-identifier clustering-based TCR repertoire sequencing (MIDCIRS) and TCR RNA copy counting, using CD8 T cells to do so. Beyond this particular receptor, the publication reports: Even against a background of some 1 million naive CD8 T cells, spiked-in Jurkat TCR RNA amounting to a single cell's worth was reported to be detectable. Without barcode sub-clustering, chimeric consensus sequences inflated TCR diversity; chimeras reached as high as 47%. Modeling gave about 3.3 recovered TCR RNA copies per cell versus 9.5 to 10 by digital PCR, implying approximately 30% capture efficiency. The naive libraries included spiked-in Jurkat TCR RNA (fewer than eleven copies' worth), and this Jurkat TCR RNA is not part of the donor repertoire. In CMV-specific effector cells, clones with more than 20 RNA copies accounted for over 97% of molecules, whereas in naive cells such clones accounted for under 1%. Highly expanded clone sizes could be underestimated if identical TCR molecules share a barcode.

V is shortened by 2 bases, J by 4 bases, and the region joining them spans 12 bases. The CDR3 runs 15 amino acids, cysteine and phenylalanine included. CDR3 DNA only is kept here, 45 bases in frame from base 1. Sequencing was done on a sample of naive CD8+ T cells from blood, with Jurkat cell RNA spiked in. This sample's cell subset or site label indicates: FACS-sorted CD8+CD4-CCR7+CD45RA+ naive T cells. This TCR was sampled from a human donor in good health. Some libraries in this study had Jurkat cell RNA spiked in. This receptor chain uses TRBV12-3 or TRBV12-4 and TRBJ2-1; the best D guess is TRBD2, with 7 bases matching. The nucleotide sequence reads TGTGCCAGCAGTTTAAGGGGGGGCCGTTACAATGAGCAGTTCTTC. Translated, this is CASSLRGGRYNEQFF.